The rows below give T cell receptor beta chains drawn from one sample of a study of T cells in Graves' hyperthyroidism and ophthalmopathy. TCRdb re-analysed the multiplex PCR reads in MiXCR, keeping a single row per CDR3 protein. The sample lists about 180,000 distinct CDR3 sequences, approximately 15% occurring once. Material for sequencing was blood. The receptors shown here come from a woman aged 45-60 years with Graves' hyperthyroidism. Both conserved end residues are part of each CDR3.

v_call,j_call,cdr3_aa
TRBV15,TRBJ1-4,CATSRDFAEKLFF
TRBV6-2/TRBV6-3,TRBJ2-1,CASKVAGVTDEQFF
TRBV25-1,TRBJ1-3,CASSEEGLAGNTIYF
TRBV7-8,TRBJ1-2,CASSGDGRYYGYTF
TRBV7-3,TRBJ1-1,CASSLQGRANTEAFF
TRBV27,TRBJ2-3,CASSLQGASTDTQYF
TRBV12-3/TRBV12-4,TRBJ1-1,CASSRSSEAFF
TRBV7-9,TRBJ2-5,CASSSPGTGEETQYF
TRBV5-1,TRBJ1-3,CASSPDTLSGNTIYF
TRBV7-2,TRBJ2-6,CASSLGGTSGSGANVLTF
TRBV4-1,TRBJ2-7,CASSQPSGGYEQYF
TRBV28,TRBJ2-1,CASSPTQTGNEQFF
TRBV4-1,TRBJ2-7,CASSQTLAGGYEQYF
TRBV7-9,TRBJ1-1,CASSFATGGAFF
TRBV7-9,TRBJ2-3,CASSAGLAGLTDTQYF
TRBV7-2,TRBJ2-2,CASSSSRVARSNTGELFF
TRBV7-9,TRBJ1-2,CASSLPGQGYGYTF
TRBV6-1,TRBJ2-1,CASSPGGPYNEQFF
TRBV29-1,TRBJ2-5,CSVQGPSGVETQYF
TRBV5-1,TRBJ1-1,CASSHSRGDTEAFF
TRBV20-1,TRBJ2-2,CSARSGVRTTGELFF
TRBV28,TRBJ2-6,CASNPGTISGANVLTF
TRBV18,TRBJ1-5,CASPQGNYSNQPQHF
TRBV11-2,TRBJ2-3,CASSSSQGREDTQYF
TRBV9,TRBJ1-2,CASSQVSGNYGYTF
TRBV4-3,TRBJ1-2,CASSQVGTANYGYTF
TRBV6-1,TRBJ1-5,CASSPDRGSNQPQHF
TRBV24-1,TRBJ2-5,CATSAPSRQGVETQYF
TRBV12-3/TRBV12-4,TRBJ1-3,CASSGSGIALFSGNTIYF
TRBV6-1,TRBJ1-2,CASRSQANYGYTF
TRBV9,TRBJ1-1,CASSVGGRRGEAFF
TRBV29-1,TRBJ1-1,CSARTGSNTEAFF
TRBV7-9,TRBJ2-1,CASSLGQGGRNEQFF
TRBV28,TRBJ1-1,CASSLVAEAFF
TRBV30,TRBJ1-1,CAWSAGQLNTEAFF
TRBV28,TRBJ1-6,CATLVIGSPLHF
TRBV5-8,TRBJ1-2,CASSRLQTAGGYTF
TRBV6-2/TRBV6-3,TRBJ1-3,CASRTDSLSSGNTIYF
TRBV3-1,TRBJ2-5,CASSRGGSRETQYF
TRBV28,TRBJ1-1,CASRRGWNSPNTEAFF
TRBV2,TRBJ1-2,CASNGGGVGDVGEYYGYTF
TRBV7-8,TRBJ1-1,CASSLAGSEAFF
TRBV6-1,TRBJ2-2,CASSVQGGTTGELFF